Presented here are 8 T cell receptor beta chains from one specimen sequenced in a study of cytomegalovirus exposure and HLA in healthy donors. With 60 Vbeta and 13 Jbeta primers, the PCR was carried out. The method was immunoSEQ multiplex PCR; TCRdb's version includes in-frame clones alone and lacks a portion of them. The sample contains more than 90,000 clones, 73% of which appear only once. Sequencing used PBMCs. The source is a woman aged 25 to 39 in good health and CMV-seronegative.

The chain employs TRBV6-4 and TRBJ2-2, with D possibly TRBD2 on 7 matching bases. The germline CDR1 and CDR2 sequences are MRHNA and SNTAGT. V was clipped by 0 bases and J by 11 bases, with 13 bases between them. This CDR3 spans 14 amino acids. The CDR3, as DNA: TGTGCCAGCAGTGACTCCCCGGGGGGCAGAGAGCTGTTTTTT. Residues: CASSDSPGGRELFF.

The V gene is TRBV2, the J gene TRBJ1-1; TRBD1 matches at 8 bases. The CDR3 spans 14 residues. The J segment lost 6 bases and the V segment lost 1 base, leaving 4 bases of the junction unmatched. The germline CDR1 and CDR2 sequences are SNHLY and FYNNEI. The CDR3: CASSEGTGRAEAFF. The CDR3 DNA reads TGTGCCAGCAGTGAAGGGACAGGGAGGGCTGAAGCTTTCTTT.

This clone came up a few times. The chain joins TRBV5-1 to TRBJ2-3, with TRBD2 matching over 9 bases. Losses at the gene ends were 0 bases for V and 3 bases for J; bases not matched to a gene: 2. The CDR3 is made up of 15 amino acids. The germline CDR1 and CDR2 sequences are SGHRS and YFSETQ. CDR3 in DNA: TGCGCCAGCAGCTTGGGACTAGCGGAGACAGATACGCAGTATTTT. Its protein product is CASSLGLAETDTQYF. Full variable domain (outside the CDR3, taken from reference TRBV5-1 and TRBJ2-3): KAGVTQTPRYLIKTRGQQVTLSCSPISGHRSVSWYQQTPGQGLQFLFEYFSETQRNKGNFPGRFSGRQFSNSRSEMNVSTLELGDSALYLCASSLGLAETDTQYFGPGTRLTVL.

This clone was observed a few times. The chain is built from TRBV25-1 and TRBJ2-1; D perhaps matches TRBD1 (6 bases). V dropped 5 bases and J dropped 13 bases, with 18 bases sitting between them. CDR1 and CDR2 from the germline V gene are MGHDK and SYGVNS. There are 13 residues in the CDR3. This CDR3 is CASSNQDRDPQFF. The CDR3 region has the DNA TGTGCCAGCAGTAATCAGGACAGAGACCCTCAGTTCTTC.

This chain joins TRBV6-5 and TRBJ2-5, with 16 bases fitting TRBD2. The CDR3 is 15 residues long. J lost 2 bases, V lost 6 bases, and 0 bases had no gene match. Germline lookup yields CDR1 MNHEY and CDR2 SVGAGI. The CDR3 protein is CASRGLAGGQETQYF. DNA of the CDR3: TGTGCCAGCAGGGGACTAGCGGGGGGGCAAGAGACCCAGTACTTC.

The rearrangement joins TRBV5-6 to TRBJ1-6, with D hard to call. The CDR3 totals 13 residues. Trimming left V 4 bases short and J 8 bases short, with 10 bases between. Germline-derived CDR1 and CDR2 are SGHDT and YYEEEE. The CDR3 is CASSPWEYSPLHF. In DNA, the CDR3 is TGTGCCAGCAGCCCATGGGAGTATTCACCCCTCCACTTT.

V is TRBV5-1 and J is TRBJ1-4, with D maybe TRBD1 (5 bases). The CDR3 runs to 13 residues. Germline V gives CDR1 SGHRS, CDR2 YFSETQ. Trimming removed 5 bases at V and 8 bases at J, with 13 bases between. This CDR3 is CASSPGGSEKLFF. The CDR3 nucleotides read TGCGCCAGCAGTCCCGGGGGGAGCGAAAAACTGTTTTTT.

The chain couples TRBV19 to TRBJ2-3, with D perhaps TRBD1 (5 bases). CDR1 is LNHDA, CDR2 SQIVND, per germline (reference sequence). V shed 9 bases and J shed 0 bases, with 13 bases lying between them. The CDR3 has 14 residues. The CDR3 nucleotides read TGTGCCAGCAATCGACAGATCAGCACAGATACGCAGTATTTT. It specifies CASNRQISTDTQYF.